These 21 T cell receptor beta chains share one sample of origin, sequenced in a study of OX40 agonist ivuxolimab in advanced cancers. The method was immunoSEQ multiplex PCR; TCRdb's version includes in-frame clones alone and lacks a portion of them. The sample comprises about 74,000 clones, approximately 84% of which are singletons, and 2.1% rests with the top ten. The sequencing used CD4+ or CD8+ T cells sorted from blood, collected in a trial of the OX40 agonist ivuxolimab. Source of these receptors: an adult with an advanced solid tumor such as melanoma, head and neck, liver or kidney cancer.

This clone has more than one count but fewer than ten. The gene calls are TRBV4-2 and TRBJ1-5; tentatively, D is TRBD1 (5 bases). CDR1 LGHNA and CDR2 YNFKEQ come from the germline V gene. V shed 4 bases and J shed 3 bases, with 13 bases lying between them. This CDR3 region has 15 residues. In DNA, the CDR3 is TGTGCCAGCAGCCCGATACGACAGCCCAATCAGCCCCAGCATTTT. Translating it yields CASSPIRQPNQPQHF.

The chain's CDR3 is CASSLPGYQPQHF. CDR3 DNA: TGTGCCAGCAGTTTGCCAGGGTACCAGCCCCAGCATTTT. The chain links TRBV28 to TRBJ1-5, with D perhaps matching TRBD1 (5 bases). V shed 3 bases and J shed 7 bases, with 10 bases lying between them. Germline lookup yields CDR1 MDHEN and CDR2 SYDVKM. The CDR3 is 13 amino acids.

Here the CDR3 DNA reads TGTGCCAGTAGTATAGGTAGACTAGCAGGTGAGCAGTTCTTC. It yields the protein CASSIGRLAGEQFF. The chain uses TRBV19 and TRBJ2-1, with 7 bases lining up with TRBD2. The trim removed 1 base at V and 9 bases at J, leaving 6 bases unmatched. The germline gives CDR1 LNHDA, CDR2 SQIVND (reference sequence). This CDR3 spans 14 amino acids.

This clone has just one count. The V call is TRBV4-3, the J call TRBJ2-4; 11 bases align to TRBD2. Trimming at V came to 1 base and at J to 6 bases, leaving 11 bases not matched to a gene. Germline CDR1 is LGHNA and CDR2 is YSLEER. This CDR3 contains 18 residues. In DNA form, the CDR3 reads TGCGCCAGCAGCCAAGTCTCCGGGACTAGCGGACGTAGAAACATTCAGTACTTC. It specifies CASSQVSGTSGRRNIQYF.

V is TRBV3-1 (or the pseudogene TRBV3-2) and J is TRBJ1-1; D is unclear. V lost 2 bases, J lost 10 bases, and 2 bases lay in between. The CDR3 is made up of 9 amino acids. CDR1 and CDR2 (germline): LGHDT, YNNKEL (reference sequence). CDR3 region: CASSQRAFF. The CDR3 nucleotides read TGTGCCAGCAGCCAACGAGCTTTCTTT.

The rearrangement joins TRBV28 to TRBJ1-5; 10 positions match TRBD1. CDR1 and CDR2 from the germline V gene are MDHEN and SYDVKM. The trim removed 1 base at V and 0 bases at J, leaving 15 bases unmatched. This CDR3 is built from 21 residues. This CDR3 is CASSLSYWVDRGKLSNQPQHF. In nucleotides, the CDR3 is TGTGCCAGCAGTTTATCATATTGGGTGGACAGGGGGAAACTTAGCAATCAGCCCCAGCATTTT.

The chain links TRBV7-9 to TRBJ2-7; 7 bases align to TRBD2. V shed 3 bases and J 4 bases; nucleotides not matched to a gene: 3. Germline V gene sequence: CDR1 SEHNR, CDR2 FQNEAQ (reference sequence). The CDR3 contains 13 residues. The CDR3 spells CASSFSSGYEQYF. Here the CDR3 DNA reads TGTGCCAGCAGCTTTTCTAGCGGATACGAGCAGTACTTC.

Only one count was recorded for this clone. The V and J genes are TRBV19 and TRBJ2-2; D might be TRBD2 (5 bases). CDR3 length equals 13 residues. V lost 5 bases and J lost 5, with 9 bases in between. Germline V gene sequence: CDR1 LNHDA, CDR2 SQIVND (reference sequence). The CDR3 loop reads CASSVDYTGELFF. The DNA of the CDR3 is TGTGCCAGTAGTGTCGACTATACCGGGGAGCTGTTTTTT. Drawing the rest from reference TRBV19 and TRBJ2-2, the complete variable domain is DGGITQSPKYLFRKEGQNVTLSCEQNLNHDAMYWYRQDPGQGLRLIYYSQIVNDFQKGDIAEGYSVSREKKESFPLTVTSAQKNPTAFYLCASSVDYTGELFFGEGSRLTVL.

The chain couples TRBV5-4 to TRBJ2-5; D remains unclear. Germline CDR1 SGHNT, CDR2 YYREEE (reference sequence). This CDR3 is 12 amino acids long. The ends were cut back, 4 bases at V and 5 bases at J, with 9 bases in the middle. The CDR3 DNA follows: TGTGCCAGCAGCCTCGCATGGGAGACCCAGTACTTC. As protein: CASSLAWETQYF.

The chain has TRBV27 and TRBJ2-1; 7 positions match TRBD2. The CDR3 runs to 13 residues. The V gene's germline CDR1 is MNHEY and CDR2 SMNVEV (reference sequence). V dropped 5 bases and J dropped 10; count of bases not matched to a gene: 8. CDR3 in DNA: TGTGCCAGCAGTCGGACTAGAGACGGAGAGCAGTTCTTC. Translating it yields CASSRTRDGEQFF.

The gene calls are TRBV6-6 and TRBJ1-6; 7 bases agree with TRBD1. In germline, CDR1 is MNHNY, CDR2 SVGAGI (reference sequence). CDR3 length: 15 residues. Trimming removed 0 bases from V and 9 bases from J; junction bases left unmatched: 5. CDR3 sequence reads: CASSYSGGAGSPLHF. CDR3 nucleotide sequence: TGTGCCAGCAGTTACTCAGGGGGCGCGGGTTCACCCCTCCACTTT.

The CDR3 coding sequence is TGTGCCATCAGTGAATCGGACAGGGGGTCCTATGGCTACACCTTC. This codes for CAISESDRGSYGYTF. The chain links TRBV10-3 to TRBJ1-2; 10 nucleotides agree with TRBD1. Germline trimming cut 3 bases from V and 4 bases from J; bases unmatched to any gene: 5. The germline CDR1 and CDR2 sequences are ENHRY and SYGVKD. The CDR3 has 15 residues.

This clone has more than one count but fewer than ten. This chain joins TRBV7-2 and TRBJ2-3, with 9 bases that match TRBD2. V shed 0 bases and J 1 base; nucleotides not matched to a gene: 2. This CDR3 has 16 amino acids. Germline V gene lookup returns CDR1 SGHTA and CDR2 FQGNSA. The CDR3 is CASSLAPSGGTDTQYF. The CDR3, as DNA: TGTGCCAGCAGCTTAGCCCCTAGCGGGGGCACAGATACGCAGTATTTT. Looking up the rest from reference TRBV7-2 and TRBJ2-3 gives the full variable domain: GAGVSQSPSNKVTEKGKDVELRCDPISGHTALYWYRQSLGQGLEFLIYFQGNSAPDKSGLPSDRFSAERTGGSVSTLTIQRTQQEDSAVYLCASSLAPSGGTDTQYFGPGTRLTVL.

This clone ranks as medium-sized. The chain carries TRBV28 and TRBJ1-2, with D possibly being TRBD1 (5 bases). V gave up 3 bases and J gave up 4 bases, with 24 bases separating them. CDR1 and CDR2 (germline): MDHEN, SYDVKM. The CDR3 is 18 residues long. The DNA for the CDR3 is TGTGCCAGCAGTTTCAGCTTTGGCAGGGAGGATCTCGTCTATGGCTACACCTTC. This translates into CASSFSFGREDLVYGYTF.

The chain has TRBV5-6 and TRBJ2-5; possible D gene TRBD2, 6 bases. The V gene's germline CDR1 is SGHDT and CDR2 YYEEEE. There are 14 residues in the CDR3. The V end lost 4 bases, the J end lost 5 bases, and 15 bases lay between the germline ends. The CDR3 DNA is TGTGCCAGCAGCGCCCGGGGGAGAGAGGAGACCCAGTACTTC. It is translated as CASSARGREETQYF.

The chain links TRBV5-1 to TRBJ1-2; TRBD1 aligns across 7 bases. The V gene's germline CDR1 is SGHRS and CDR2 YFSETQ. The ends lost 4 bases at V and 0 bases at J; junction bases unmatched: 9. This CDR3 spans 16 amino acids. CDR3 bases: TGCGCCAGCAGCCTCAATGACAGGGACGCTAACTATGGCTACACCTTC. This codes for CASSLNDRDANYGYTF. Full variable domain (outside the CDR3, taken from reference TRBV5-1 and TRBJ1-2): KAGVTQTPRYLIKTRGQQVTLSCSPISGHRSVSWYQQTPGQGLQFLFEYFSETQRNKGNFPGRFSGRQFSNSRSEMNVSTLELGDSALYLCASSLNDRDANYGYTFGSGTRLTVV.

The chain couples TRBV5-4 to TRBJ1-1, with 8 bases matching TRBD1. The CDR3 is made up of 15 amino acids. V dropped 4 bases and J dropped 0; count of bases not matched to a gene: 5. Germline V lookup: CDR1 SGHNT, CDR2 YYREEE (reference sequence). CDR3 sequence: CASSHRTGLNTEAFF. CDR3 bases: TGTGCCAGCAGCCACAGGACAGGGTTGAACACTGAAGCTTTCTTT.

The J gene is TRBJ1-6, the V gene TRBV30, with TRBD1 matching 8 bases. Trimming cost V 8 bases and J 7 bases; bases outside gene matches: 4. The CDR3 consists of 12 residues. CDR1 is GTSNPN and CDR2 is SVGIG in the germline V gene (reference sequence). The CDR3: CAGGQANSPLHF. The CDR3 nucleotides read TGTGCCGGGGGACAGGCAAATTCACCCCTCCACTTT.

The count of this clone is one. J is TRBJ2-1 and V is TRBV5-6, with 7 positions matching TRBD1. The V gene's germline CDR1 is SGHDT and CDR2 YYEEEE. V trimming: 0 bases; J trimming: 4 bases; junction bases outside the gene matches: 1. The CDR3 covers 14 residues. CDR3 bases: TGTGCCAGCAGCTTGGGACAGGGATACAATGAGCAGTTCTTC. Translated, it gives CASSLGQGYNEQFF.

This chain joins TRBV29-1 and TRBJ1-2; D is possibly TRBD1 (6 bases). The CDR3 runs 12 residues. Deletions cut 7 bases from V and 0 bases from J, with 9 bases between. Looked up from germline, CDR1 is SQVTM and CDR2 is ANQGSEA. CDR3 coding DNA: TGCAGCGCGGGGGCAGCTAACTATGGCTACACCTTC. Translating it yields CSAGAANYGYTF.

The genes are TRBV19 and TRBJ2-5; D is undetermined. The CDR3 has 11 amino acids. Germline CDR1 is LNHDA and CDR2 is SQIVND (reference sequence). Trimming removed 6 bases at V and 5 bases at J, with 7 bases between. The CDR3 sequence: CASRRSETQYF. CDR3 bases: TGTGCCAGTAGGCGCTCCGAGACCCAGTACTTC.